The 25 T cell receptor beta chains given below trace back to one sample, sequenced in a study of human T cells and chemical hapten exposure. Using its own MiXCR run on the RACE reads, TCRdb lists one record per CDR3 protein. The sample contains approximately 80,000 distinct CDR3 sequences, under 9% of which appear only once. Indicated time point: patch test 1, 2 weeks after DPC sensitization. As to treatment: therapeutic diphenylcyclopropenone sensitization with weekly scalp DPC. The sequencing used whole blood, collected in connection with sensitization to the hapten diphenylcyclopropenone (DPC). These receptors came from a woman younger than 45 with alopecia areata. Some clones in this sample may be carry-over from other donors' samples.

This chain uses TRBV5-1 with TRBJ2-2, with D maybe TRBD1 (6 bases). This CDR3 has 16 residues. The V and J ends lost 2 bases and 1 base respectively, with 12 bases between them. The germline gives CDR1 SGHRS, CDR2 YFSETQ. CDR3 DNA sequence: TGCGCCAGCAGCTTCTCAGCAGGGGTGAACACCGGGGAGCTGTTTTTT. It codes for CASSFSAGVNTGELFF.

This chain connects TRBV2 to TRBJ1-5; D is unclear. Germline CDR1 SNHLY, CDR2 FYNNEI. With 8 bases removed from V and 7 bases from J, the gap between germline ends came to 21 bases. There are 15 residues in the CDR3. The CDR3 bases are TGTGCCAGCGTAAGGGAGATTGGTGGAGGGCAGCCCCAGCATTTT. It codes for CASVREIGGGQPQHF.

The chain uses TRBV20-1 and TRBJ1-1, with no clear D. Looked up from germline, CDR1 is DFQATT and CDR2 is SNEGSKA (reference sequence). The V gene lost 4 bases and the J gene lost 0 bases, with 12 bases spanning the gap. The CDR3 contains 14 residues. The CDR3 nucleotides read TGCAGTGCTACCCGGATGGGTTTGAACACTGAAGCTTTCTTT. Its translation is CSATRMGLNTEAFF.

This clonotype was observed many times. The chain recombines TRBV10-3 with TRBJ1-5; D is undetermined. With 3 bases removed from V and 2 bases from J, the gap between germline ends came to 5 bases. The CDR3 length is 13 residues. Per germline, CDR1 ENHRY and CDR2 SYGVKD. The CDR3 DNA is TGTGCCATCAGTGATGGGGGCAATCAGCCCCAGCATTTT. Translation: CAISDGGNQPQHF.

In its sample, this clonotype was seen many times. This chain joins TRBV20-1 and TRBJ2-3; 8 positions match TRBD1. CDR3 length: 16 residues. V gave up 1 base and J gave up 0 bases; unmatched junction bases: 6. Looked up from germline, CDR1 is DFQATT and CDR2 is SNEGSKA (reference sequence). CDR3 residues: CSARAYGQGSTDTQYF. The CDR3 coding sequence is TGCAGTGCTAGAGCCTACGGACAGGGCAGCACAGATACGCAGTATTTT.

The chain combines TRBV7-8 with TRBJ1-5, with D uncertain. The CDR3 has 16 residues. CDR1 and CDR2 (germline): SGHVS, FQNEAQ. Trimming took off 1 base at V and 0 bases at J, with 10 bases between the two ends. In nucleotides, the CDR3 is TGTGCCAGCAGCTTAGTCGGGGTACATAGCAATCAGCCCCAGCATTTT. This gives the protein CASSLVGVHSNQPQHF.

Many counts were recorded for this clonotype. J is TRBJ1-1 and V is TRBV20-1; 7 bases align to TRBD1. V gave up 3 bases and J gave up 4 bases; unmatched junction bases: 5. CDR1 and CDR2 from the germline V gene are DFQATT and SNEGSKA (reference sequence). The CDR3 has 13 residues. The CDR3 here is CSARSGGFTEAFF. Written as DNA, the CDR3 is TGCAGTGCTAGGTCAGGGGGGTTCACTGAAGCTTTCTTT.

This clonotype has at least ten counts. The V gene is TRBV20-1, the J gene TRBJ2-5; 8 bases are a match to TRBD2. CDR3 length: 16 amino acids. Germline V gene sequence: CDR1 DFQATT, CDR2 SNEGSKA (reference sequence). V lost 6 bases to trimming and J lost 4 bases; unmatched junction nucleotides: 16. DNA for the CDR3: TGCAGTGCCACAAAACTCGGCGGGGGGCCCGGAGAGACCCAGTACTTC. As protein: CSATKLGGGPGETQYF.

This clonotype was recorded many times. The chain has TRBV19 and TRBJ2-7, with 9 positions matching TRBD1. Trimming took 8 bases from V and 2 from J; bases not matched to a gene: 10. The CDR3 is made up of 15 amino acids. Germline lookup yields CDR1 LNHDA and CDR2 SQIVND (reference sequence). The chain's CDR3 is CASGSSGTGTYEQYF. The CDR3 DNA follows: TGTGCCAGTGGGAGTTCCGGGACAGGGACCTACGAGCAGTACTTC.

This clonotype was seen only a few times. The CDR3 sequence is CASSVTGYEQYF. DNA of the CDR3: TGTGCCAGCAGTGTCACAGGCTACGAGCAGTACTTC. The J gene is TRBJ2-7, the V gene TRBV2; TRBD1 is a possible D gene (5 bases). Germline V CDR1 and CDR2: SNHLY, FYNNEI. The CDR3 loop spans 12 amino acids. V was trimmed by 4 bases and J by 3 bases, leaving 7 bases between them.

This clonotype turned up a few times. A junction end diverges from the germline sequence, so it may reflect a read error. The chain carries TRBV20-1 and TRBJ1-4; D not certain. The CDR3 runs 14 residues. Per the germline V gene, CDR1 is DFQATT and CDR2 is SNEGSKA (reference sequence). CDR3 region: CSARVDTVNEKLFF. For the CDR3, the DNA is TGCAGTGCTAGAGTAGACACCGTTAATGAGAAACTGTTTTTT.

This clonotype was seen ten or more times. The chain employs TRBV12-3 or TRBV12-4 and TRBJ1-1, with a possible D match to TRBD1 (5 bases). The CDR3 spans 14 residues. Trimming pared 2 bases from V and 1 base from J, leaving 8 bases between. CDR3 amino acids: CASSLNGGNTEAFF. CDR3 sequence (DNA): TGTGCCAGCAGTTTAAATGGGGGGAACACTGAAGCTTTCTTT.

This clonotype occurred many times. The gene calls are TRBV12-5 and TRBJ2-3; D possibly corresponds to TRBD1 (5 bases). V shed 3 bases and J shed 6 bases, with 19 bases lying between them. Germline CDR1 LGHNT, CDR2 FRNRAP. The CDR3 consists of 16 residues. CDR3 in amino acids: CASGFAPQGVVDTQYF. The CDR3 DNA follows: TGTGCTAGTGGTTTTGCCCCGCAGGGCGTTGTCGATACGCAGTATTTT.

This clonotype was picked up a small number of times. The gene calls are TRBV6-1 and TRBJ1-2; weak D call: TRBD1 (5 bases). This CDR3 is 14 amino acids long. V was cut by 4 bases and J by 2 bases, with 11 bases left in between. Germline lookup yields CDR1 MNHNS and CDR2 SASEGT. CDR3 sequence: CASSATGGNYGYTF. CDR3 sequence (DNA): TGTGCCAGCAGTGCGACGGGGGGAAACTATGGCTACACCTTC.

This clonotype was counted between two and nine times. The chain has TRBV7-9 and TRBJ1-4; D call uncertain. V was clipped by 5 bases and J by 10 bases, with 8 bases between them. The germline CDR1 and CDR2 sequences are SEHNR and FQNEAQ (reference sequence). The CDR3 contains 11 residues. Here the CDR3 reads CASSEDGKLFF. For the CDR3, the DNA is TGTGCCAGCAGCGAAGATGGAAAACTGTTTTTT.

This clonotype was observed a few times. Being one base from a much bigger clone, this may be a read error. The V gene is TRBV20-1, the J gene TRBJ2-7; no clear D. The CDR3 spans 11 residues. Per the germline V gene, CDR1 is DFQATT and CDR2 is SNEGSKA (reference sequence). In DNA form, the CDR3 reads TGCTCAGGCGCCGGCTCCTACGAGCAGTACTTC. Encoded protein: CSGAGSYEQYF.

The chain combines TRBV20-1 with TRBJ1-4, with 7 positions matching TRBD1. Trimming cost V 3 bases and J 8 bases; bases outside gene matches: 3. The CDR3 consists of 12 residues. Germline V gene lookup returns CDR1 DFQATT and CDR2 SNEGSKA (reference sequence). CDR3: CSARAGGEKLFF. In nucleotides, the CDR3 is TGCAGTGCTAGGGCAGGGGGGGAAAAACTGTTTTTT.

This clonotype occurred many times. The CDR3 reads CASSQDYSNYEQYF. The CDR3 bases are TGTGCCAGCAGCCAAGACTACAGCAACTACGAGCAGTACTTC. The chain is built from TRBV3-1 and TRBJ2-7; no definite D call. The V and J ends lost 0 bases and 3 bases respectively, with 9 bases between them. The CDR3 has 14 amino acids. Germline V lookup: CDR1 LGHDT, CDR2 YNNKEL (reference sequence).

This clonotype was found a few times. The chain is built from TRBV7-3 and TRBJ1-6; D gene uncertain. Germline V gene lookup returns CDR1 SGHTA and CDR2 FQGTGA. CDR3 size: 14 residues. Trimming stripped 5 bases from V and 7 bases from J, with 12 bases between. Here the CDR3 DNA reads TGTGCCAGCAGCCCAAGGGCGGACAATTCACCCCTCCACTTT. Amino acid sequence: CASSPRADNSPLHF.

This clonotype showed up many times. V usage is TRBV11-3 and J usage is TRBJ2-7, with D possibly being TRBD2 (5 bases). The ends were cut back, 5 bases at V and 0 bases at J, with 17 bases in the middle. CDR1 SGHNT and CDR2 YENEEA come from the germline V gene. The length of the CDR3 is 16 residues. CDR3 nucleotide sequence: TGTGCCAGCAGCCCCTCCGCCGGACTCGGCTCCTACGAGCAGTACTTC. It specifies CASSPSAGLGSYEQYF. The full variable domain, with the rest looked up from reference TRBV11-3 and TRBJ2-7, is EAGVVQSPRYKIIEKKQPVAFWCNPISGHNTLYWYLQNLGQGPELLIRYENEEAVDDSQLPKDRFSAERLKGVDSTLKIQPAELGDSAVYLCASSPSAGLGSYEQYFGPGTRLTVT.

This clonotype was seen repeatedly, ten times or more. This chain uses TRBV7-2 with TRBJ1-1; 9 bases match TRBD1. With 4 bases clipped from V and 5 bases from J, the junction kept 8 bases outside the gene matches. The germline V gene has CDR1 SGHTA and CDR2 FQGNSA. CDR3 length: 15 amino acids. Here the CDR3 DNA reads TGTGCCAGCAGCTCCGCACAGGGGGCGTTGACTGAAGCTTTCTTT. It encodes CASSSAQGALTEAFF.

This clonotype has more than one count but fewer than ten. The chain joins TRBV25-1 to TRBJ1-1; no firm D call. The CDR3 covers 13 residues. Trimming cost V 7 bases and J 3 bases, with 12 bases left between them. Per germline, CDR1 MGHDK and CDR2 SYGVNS. This CDR3 is CASKCSVDTEAFF. In DNA form, the CDR3 reads TGTGCCAGCAAATGTTCGGTTGACACTGAAGCTTTCTTT.

The chain uses TRBV6-5 and TRBJ1-1; a weak D match, TRBD1 (5 bases). The V end was cut by 5 bases, the J end by 6 bases, with 13 bases between. CDR3 length: 13 amino acids. Germline CDR1 and CDR2: MNHEY and SVGAGI. CDR3 protein: CASSRYGAAEAFF. The CDR3 DNA follows: TGTGCCAGCAGTCGTTATGGGGCGGCTGAAGCTTTCTTT.

J is TRBJ1-1 and V is TRBV2; no firm D call. This CDR3 spans 14 amino acids. Germline V gene sequence: CDR1 SNHLY, CDR2 FYNNEI. V was clipped by 6 bases and J by 2 bases, with 13 bases between them. The CDR3 sequence is CASSEPDGNTEAFF. CDR3 bases: TGTGCCAGCAGCGAACCAGACGGTAACACTGAAGCTTTCTTT.

At least ten counts were recorded for this clonotype. V is TRBV12-5 and J is TRBJ2-7; D is unresolved. Trimming removed 3 bases from V and 5 bases from J, with 11 bases in between. Germline V CDR1 and CDR2: LGHNT, FRNRAP. The CDR3 contains 13 residues. CDR3 residues: CASGLTSTNEQYF. The CDR3 coding sequence is TGTGCTAGTGGTTTAACGTCAACCAACGAGCAGTACTTC.